This T cell receptor (beta chain) was retrieved from a study of beta chain features in type 1 diabetes. Points from the study as a whole: Shortening that was moderate but significant affected the TCRB CDR3s of Type 1 diabetes patients in all four CD4+ subsets. Patients with type 1 diabetes carried fewer insertions and had more deletions at their VDJ junctions.

The CDR3 totals 13 residues. CDR1 and CDR2 (germline): SGHRS, YFSETQ. Trimming removed 3 bases at V and 2 bases at J, with 8 bases between. The authors obtained over 95% purity in all sorted populations. Worth noting for this clone: Its antigen is currently unknown.

Since all of the isolated RNA was reverse transcribed, expressed TCRB transcripts were what got sequenced. Some clones are missing from TCRdb's copy, which holds only in-frame ones; the method was immunoSEQ multiplex PCR. This table has some 700,000 clones, 13% appearing once. Source material: naive CD4+ T cells from blood. The chain couples TRBV5-1 to TRBJ1-1; a weak D match, TRBD1 (5 bases). This clonotype was sampled from a man between 18 and 29 years old with type 1 diabetes. The CDR3 loop reads CASSWDLNTEAFF. The DNA for the CDR3 is TGCGCCAGCAGCTGGGACTTAAACACTGAAGCTTTCTTT.